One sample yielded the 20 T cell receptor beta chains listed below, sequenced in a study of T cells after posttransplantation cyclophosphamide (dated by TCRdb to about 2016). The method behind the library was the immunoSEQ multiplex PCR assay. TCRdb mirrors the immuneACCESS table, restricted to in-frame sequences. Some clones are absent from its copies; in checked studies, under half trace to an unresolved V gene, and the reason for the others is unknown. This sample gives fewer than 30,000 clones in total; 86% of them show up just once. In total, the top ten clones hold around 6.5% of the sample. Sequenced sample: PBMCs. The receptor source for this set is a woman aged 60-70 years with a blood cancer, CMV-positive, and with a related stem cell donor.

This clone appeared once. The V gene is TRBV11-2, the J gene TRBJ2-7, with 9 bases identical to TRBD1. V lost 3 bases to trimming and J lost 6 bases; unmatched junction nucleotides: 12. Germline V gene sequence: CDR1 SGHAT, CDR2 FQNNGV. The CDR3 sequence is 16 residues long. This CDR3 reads CASSFWGSGQGGEQYF. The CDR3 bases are TGTGCCAGCAGCTTTTGGGGATCGGGACAGGGCGGCGAGCAGTACTTC.

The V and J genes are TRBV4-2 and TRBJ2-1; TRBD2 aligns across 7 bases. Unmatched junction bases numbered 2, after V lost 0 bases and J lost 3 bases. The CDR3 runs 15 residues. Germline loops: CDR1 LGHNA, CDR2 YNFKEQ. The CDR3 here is CASSQEAGIYNEQFF. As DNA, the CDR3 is TGTGCCAGCAGCCAAGAAGCGGGGATCTACAATGAGCAGTTCTTC.

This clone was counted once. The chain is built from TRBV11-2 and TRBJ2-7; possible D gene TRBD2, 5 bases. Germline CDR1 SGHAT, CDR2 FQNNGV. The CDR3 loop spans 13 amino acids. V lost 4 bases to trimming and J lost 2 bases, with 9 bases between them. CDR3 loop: CASSYLAPYEQYF. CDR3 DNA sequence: TGTGCCAGCAGCTACCTAGCTCCCTACGAGCAGTACTTC.

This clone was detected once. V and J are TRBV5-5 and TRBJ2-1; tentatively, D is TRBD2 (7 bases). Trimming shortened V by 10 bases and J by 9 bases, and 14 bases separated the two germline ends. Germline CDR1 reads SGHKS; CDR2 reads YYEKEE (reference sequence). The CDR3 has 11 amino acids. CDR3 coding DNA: TGTGCCGGGGGGGCCAGGGGTGAGCAGTTCTTC. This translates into CAGGARGEQFF.

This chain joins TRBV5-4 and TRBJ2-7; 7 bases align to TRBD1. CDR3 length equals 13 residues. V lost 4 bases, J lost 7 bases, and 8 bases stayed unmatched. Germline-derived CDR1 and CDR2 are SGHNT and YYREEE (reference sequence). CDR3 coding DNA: TGTGCCAGCAGCGTAAAGGGGGCGCGTGAGCAGTACTTC. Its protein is CASSVKGAREQYF.

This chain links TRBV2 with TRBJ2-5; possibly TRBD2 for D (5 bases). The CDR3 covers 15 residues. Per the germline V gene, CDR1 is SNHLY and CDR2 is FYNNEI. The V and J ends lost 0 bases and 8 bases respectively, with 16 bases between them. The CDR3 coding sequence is TGTGCCAGCAGTGAAGCGCCAGTAGCGTTAGGAACCCAGTACTTC. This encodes CASSEAPVALGTQYF.

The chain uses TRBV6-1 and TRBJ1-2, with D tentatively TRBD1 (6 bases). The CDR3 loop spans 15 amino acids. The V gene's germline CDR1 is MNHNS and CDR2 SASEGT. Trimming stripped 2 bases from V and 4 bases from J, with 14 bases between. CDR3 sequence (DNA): TGTGCCAGCAGTGAAATGGCAGGGGTCGCCTATGGCTACACCTTC. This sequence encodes CASSEMAGVAYGYTF.

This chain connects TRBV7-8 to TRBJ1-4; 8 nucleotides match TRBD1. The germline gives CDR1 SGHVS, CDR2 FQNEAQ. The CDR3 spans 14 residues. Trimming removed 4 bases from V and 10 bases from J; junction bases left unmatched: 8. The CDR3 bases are TGTGCCAGCAGCTCGACAGGGGACAGTGGAAAACTGTTTTTT. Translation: CASSSTGDSGKLFF.

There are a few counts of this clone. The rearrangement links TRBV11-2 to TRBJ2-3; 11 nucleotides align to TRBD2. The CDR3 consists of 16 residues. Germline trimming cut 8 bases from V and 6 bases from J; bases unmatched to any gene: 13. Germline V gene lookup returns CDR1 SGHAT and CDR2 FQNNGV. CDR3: CASAGSSGRRADTQYF. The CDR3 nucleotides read TGTGCCAGCGCCGGATCTAGCGGGAGGAGGGCGGATACGCAGTATTTT.

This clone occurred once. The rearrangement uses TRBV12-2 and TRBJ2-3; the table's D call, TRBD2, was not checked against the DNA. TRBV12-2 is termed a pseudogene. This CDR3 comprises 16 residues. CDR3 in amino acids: CASRPRTSASTDTQYF. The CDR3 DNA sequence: TGTGCAAGTCGCCCACGGACTAGCGCTAGCACAGATACGCAGTATTTT.

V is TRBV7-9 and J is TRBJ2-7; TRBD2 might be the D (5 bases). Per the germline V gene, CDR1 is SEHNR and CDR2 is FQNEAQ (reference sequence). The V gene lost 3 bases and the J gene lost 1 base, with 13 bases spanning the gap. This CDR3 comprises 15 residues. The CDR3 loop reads CASSLSLAISYEQYF. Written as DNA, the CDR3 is TGTGCCAGCAGCTTGAGTCTAGCCATATCCTACGAGCAGTACTTC.

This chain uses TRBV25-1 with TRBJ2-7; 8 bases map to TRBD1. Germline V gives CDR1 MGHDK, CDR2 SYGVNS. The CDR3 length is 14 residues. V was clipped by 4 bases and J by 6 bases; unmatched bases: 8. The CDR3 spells CASSAGQGRPEQYF. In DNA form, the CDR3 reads TGTGCCAGCAGTGCCGGACAGGGACGCCCCGAGCAGTACTTC.

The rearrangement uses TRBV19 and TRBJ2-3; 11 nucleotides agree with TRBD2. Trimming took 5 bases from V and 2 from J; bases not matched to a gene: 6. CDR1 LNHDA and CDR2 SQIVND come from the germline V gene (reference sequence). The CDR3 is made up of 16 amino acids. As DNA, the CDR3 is TGTGCCAGTAGTGGTAGACTAGCGGGGAACACAGATACGCAGTATTTT. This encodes CASSGRLAGNTDTQYF. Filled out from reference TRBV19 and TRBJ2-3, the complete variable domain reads DGGITQSPKYLFRKEGQNVTLSCEQNLNHDAMYWYRQDPGQGLRLIYYSQIVNDFQKGDIAEGYSVSREKKESFPLTVTSAQKNPTAFYLCASSGRLAGNTDTQYFGPGTRLTVL.

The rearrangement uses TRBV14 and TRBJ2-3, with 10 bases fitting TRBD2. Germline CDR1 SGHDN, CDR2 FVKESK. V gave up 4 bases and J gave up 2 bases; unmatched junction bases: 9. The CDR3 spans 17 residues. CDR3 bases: TGTGCCAGCAGCCCATTTGGCGGACTAGCGGACACAGATACGCAGTATTTT. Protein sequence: CASSPFGGLADTDTQYF. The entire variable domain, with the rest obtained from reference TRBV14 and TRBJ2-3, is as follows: EAGVTQFPSHSVIEKGQTVTLRCDPISGHDNLYWYRRVMGKEIKFLLHFVKESKQDESGMPNNRFLAERTGGTYSTLKVQPAELEDSGVYFCASSPFGGLADTDTQYFGPGTRLTVL.

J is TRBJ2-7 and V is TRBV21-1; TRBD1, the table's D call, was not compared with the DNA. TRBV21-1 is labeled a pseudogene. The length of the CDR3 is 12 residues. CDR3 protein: CASSKATYEQYF. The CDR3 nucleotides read TGTGCCAGCAGCAAAGCCACCTACGAGCAGTACTTC.

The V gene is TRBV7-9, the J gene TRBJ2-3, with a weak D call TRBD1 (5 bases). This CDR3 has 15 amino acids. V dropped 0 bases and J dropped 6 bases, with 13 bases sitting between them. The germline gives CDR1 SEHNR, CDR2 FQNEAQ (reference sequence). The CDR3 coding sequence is TGTGCCAGCAGCTTAGCGGGGCAGGGATCGGATACGCAGTATTTT. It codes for CASSLAGQGSDTQYF.

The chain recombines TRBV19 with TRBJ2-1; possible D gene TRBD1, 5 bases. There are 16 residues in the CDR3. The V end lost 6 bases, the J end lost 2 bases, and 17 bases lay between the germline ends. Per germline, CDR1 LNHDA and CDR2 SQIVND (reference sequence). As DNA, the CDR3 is TGTGCCAGTAGGGACGTACAGGCGGTCGCCTACAATGAGCAGTTCTTC. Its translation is CASRDVQAVAYNEQFF.

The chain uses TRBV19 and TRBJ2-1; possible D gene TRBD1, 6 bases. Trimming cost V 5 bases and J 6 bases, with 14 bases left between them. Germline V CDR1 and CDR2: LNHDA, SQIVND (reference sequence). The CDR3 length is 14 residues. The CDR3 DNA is TGTGCCAGTAGTGCGATACTACAGGGCAATGAGCAGTTCTTC. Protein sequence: CASSAILQGNEQFF.

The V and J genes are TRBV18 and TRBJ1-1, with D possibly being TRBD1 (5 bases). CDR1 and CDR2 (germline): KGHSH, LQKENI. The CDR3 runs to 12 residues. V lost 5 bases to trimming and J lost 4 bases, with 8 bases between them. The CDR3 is CASSADITEAFF. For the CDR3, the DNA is TGTGCCAGCTCAGCGGACATCACTGAAGCTTTCTTT.

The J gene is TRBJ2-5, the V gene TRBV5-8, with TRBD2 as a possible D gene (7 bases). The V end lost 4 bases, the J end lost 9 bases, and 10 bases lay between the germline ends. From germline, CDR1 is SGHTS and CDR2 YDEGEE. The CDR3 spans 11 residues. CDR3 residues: CASSPGGPQYF. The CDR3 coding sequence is TGTGCCAGCAGCCCCGGGGGGCCCCAGTACTTC.